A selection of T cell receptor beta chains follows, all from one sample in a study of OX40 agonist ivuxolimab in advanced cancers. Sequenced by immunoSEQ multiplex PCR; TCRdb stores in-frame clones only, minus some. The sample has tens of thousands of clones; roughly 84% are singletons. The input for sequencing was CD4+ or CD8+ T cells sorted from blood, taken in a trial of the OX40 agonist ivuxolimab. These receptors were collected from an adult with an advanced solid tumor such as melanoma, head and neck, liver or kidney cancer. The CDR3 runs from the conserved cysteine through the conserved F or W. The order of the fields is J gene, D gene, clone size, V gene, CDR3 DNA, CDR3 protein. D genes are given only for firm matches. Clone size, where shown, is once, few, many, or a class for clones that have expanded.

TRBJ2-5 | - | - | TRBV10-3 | TGTGCCATCAGTGCCAACCCGGGCCCCGAAGAGGAGACCCAGTACTTC | CAISANPGPEEETQYF
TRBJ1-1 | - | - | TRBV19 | TGTGCCAGTAGTATTTCTGGAGCTATAGCGAACACTGAAGCTTTCTTT | CASSISGAIANTEAFF
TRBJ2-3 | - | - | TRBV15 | TGTGCCACCAGCAGAGATATTGGGTACCCCCGGGGAGATACGCAGTATTTT | CATSRDIGYPRGDTQYF
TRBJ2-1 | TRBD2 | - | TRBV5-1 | TGCGCCAGCAGCTTGGATCTAGCGGGGGGACGGAATGAGCAGTTCTTC | CASSLDLAGGRNEQFF
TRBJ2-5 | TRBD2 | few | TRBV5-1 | TGCGCCAGCAGCTTTTCCTCGCCGACTAGCGGGGGAGAGACCCAGTACTTC | CASSFSSPTSGGETQYF
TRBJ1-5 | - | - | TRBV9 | TGTGCCAGCAGCGTAGGAGCCCTGCCCGATCAGCCCCAGCATTTT | CASSVGALPDQPQHF
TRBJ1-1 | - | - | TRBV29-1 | TGCAGCGTTGGGTATGGCCAGGAAGCTTTCTTT | CSVGYGQEAFF
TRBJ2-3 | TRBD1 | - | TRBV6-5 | TGTGCCAGCAGTTTTGGGACAGGGACAGATACGCAGTATTTT | CASSFGTGTDTQYF
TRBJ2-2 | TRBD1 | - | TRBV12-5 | TGTGCTAGTTCAGACAGGGTGAACACCGGGGAGCTGTTTTTT | CASSDRVNTGELFF
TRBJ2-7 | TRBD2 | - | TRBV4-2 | TGTGCCAGCAGCCAAGACGCCGACGGGGGGACCCCTTACGAGCAGTACTTC | CASSQDADGGTPYEQYF
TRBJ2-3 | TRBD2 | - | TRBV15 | TGTGCCACCAGCAGAGGGGGCGGGGGGACCTCGGGTTTCACAGATACGCAGTATTTT | CATSRGGGGTSGFTDTQYF
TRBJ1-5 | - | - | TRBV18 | TGTGCCAGCTCACCAGGTCCAGGGGAAGGCCAGCCCCAGCATTTT | CASSPGPGEGQPQHF
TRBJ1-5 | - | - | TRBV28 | TGTGCCAGCACCCAACCCCCCCTTAATCAGCCCCAGCATTTT | CASTQPPLNQPQHF
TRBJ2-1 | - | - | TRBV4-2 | TGTGCCAGCAGCCAAACTAGTGGGAATGAGCAGTTCTTC | CASSQTSGNEQFF
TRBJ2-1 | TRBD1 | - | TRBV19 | TGTGCCAGTAGTTCCGACTCGACAGGGGGTGGCGTTGGACCTCAGTTCTTC | CASSSDSTGGGVGPQFF
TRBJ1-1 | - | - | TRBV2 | TGTGCCAGCAACCAGGTCGGAGCTGAAGCTTTCTTT | CASNQVGAEAFF
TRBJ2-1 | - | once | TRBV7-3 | TGTGCCAGCAGCTTAAGTCGGGACTCATCCAATGAGCAGTTCTTC | CASSLSRDSSNEQFF
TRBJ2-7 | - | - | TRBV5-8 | TGTGCCAGCAGCCTCTCGAGGGGGTTCGAGCAGTACTTC | CASSLSRGFEQYF
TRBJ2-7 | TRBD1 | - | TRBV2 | TGTGCCAGCAGTGCGAGCAGGGGGCTGAAGCAGTACTTC | CASSASRGLKQYF
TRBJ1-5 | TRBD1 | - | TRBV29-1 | TGCAGCGCGACAGGGGGGGGCAATCAGCCCCAGCATTTT | CSATGGGNQPQHF
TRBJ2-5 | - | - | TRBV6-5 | TGTGCCAGCAGACTCGGGACAAACCAAGAGACCCAGTACTTC | CASRLGTNQETQYF
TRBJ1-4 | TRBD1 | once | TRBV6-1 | TGTGCCAGCACCCAGGGGGCAGCTAATGAAAAACTGTTTTTT | CASTQGAANEKLFF
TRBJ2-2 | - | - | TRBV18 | TGTGCCAGCTCCCGATCCGGGACGGTGTCCACCGGGGAGCCGTTTTTT | CASSRSGTVSTGEPFF
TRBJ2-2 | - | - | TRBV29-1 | TGCAGCGGCACGCGGACCGCGAACACCGGGGAGCTGTTTTTT | CSGTRTANTGELFF
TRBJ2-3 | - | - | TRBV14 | TGTGCCAGCAGCCAAGATTGGGCTAGTATAGGGCAGTATTTT | CASSQDWASIGQYF
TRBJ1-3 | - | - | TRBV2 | TGTGCCAGCAGACAGGGTTTGGGAAACACCATATATTTT | CASRQGLGNTIYF
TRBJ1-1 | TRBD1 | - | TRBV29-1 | TGCAGCGTCGTGAGGGGGACAGGGGCTTTCTTT | CSVVRGTGAFF
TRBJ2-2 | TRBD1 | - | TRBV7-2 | TGTGCCAGCACCTATACGGGACAGGGATACGACACCGGGGAGCTGTTTTTT | CASTYTGQGYDTGELFF
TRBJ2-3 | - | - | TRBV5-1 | TGCGCCAGCAGCTTGGAGGCGATAGAGCCCCTGTCTAGCACAGATACGCAGTATTTT | CASSLEAIEPLSSTDTQYF
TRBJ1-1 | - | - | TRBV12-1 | TGTGCCAGCAGCTTTGTGGCACAGGGGTTTGGACCCTTGAGCACTGAAGCTTTCTTT | CASSFVAQGFGPLSTEAFF
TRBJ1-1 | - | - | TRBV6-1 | TGTGCCAGCAGGTACGGGGGTTACACTGAAGCTTTCTTT | CASRYGGYTEAFF
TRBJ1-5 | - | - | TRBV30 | TGTGCCTGGAGTTCCCGCCCGGGAGAGGGGCCCCAGCATTTT | CAWSSRPGEGPQHF
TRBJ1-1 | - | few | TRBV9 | TGTGCCAGCAGCGTAGAAGGGGGCACTGAAGCTTTCTTT | CASSVEGGTEAFF
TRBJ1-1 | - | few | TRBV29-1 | TGCAGCGTTCTGGACACTGAAGCTTTCTTT | CSVLDTEAFF
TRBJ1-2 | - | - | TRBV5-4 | TGTGCCAGCAGCCAATTGTCTACAGGGAGCCTCTATGGCTACACCTTC | CASSQLSTGSLYGYTF
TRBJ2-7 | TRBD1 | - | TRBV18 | TGTGCCAGCTCACCGGGACAGGCCTCCTACGAGCAGTACTTC | CASSPGQASYEQYF
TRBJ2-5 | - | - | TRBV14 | TGTGCCAGCAGCCGGGACTTACGGACGGAGACCCAGTACTTC | CASSRDLRTETQYF
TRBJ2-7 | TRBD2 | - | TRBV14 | TGTGCCAGCAGCCAAGGGCTAGCGGGCGGCGAGCAGTACTTC | CASSQGLAGGEQYF
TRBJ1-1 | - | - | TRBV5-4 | TGTGCCAGCAGCTTGGCTGGGGGAGGGAACACTGAAGCTTTCTTT | CASSLAGGGNTEAFF
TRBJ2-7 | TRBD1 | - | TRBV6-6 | TGTGCCAGCAGTCCCGAGGGGGCGCGGGAGCAGTACTTC | CASSPEGAREQYF
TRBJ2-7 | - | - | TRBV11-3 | TGTGCCAGCAGCTTAGAAGGGCCGATCGGCGAGCAGTACTTC | CASSLEGPIGEQYF
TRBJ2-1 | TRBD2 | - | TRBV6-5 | TGTGCCAGCAGTTACGGCTGGTCTAGCGGGCACAATGAGCAGTTCTTC | CASSYGWSSGHNEQFF
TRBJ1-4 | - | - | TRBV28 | TGTGCCAGCAGTTTAATAAGCAGGGGTATGGAAAAACTGTTTTTT | CASSLISRGMEKLFF
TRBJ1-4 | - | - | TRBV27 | TGTGCCAGCAGTTTAATCTGGTCCGCGAATGAAAAACTGTTTTTT | CASSLIWSANEKLFF
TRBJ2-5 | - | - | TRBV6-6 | TGTGCCAGCAGACCCTCCAGGGGCGAGACCCAGTACTTC | CASRPSRGETQYF
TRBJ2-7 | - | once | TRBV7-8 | TGTGCCAGCAGCTCGATCCGGTGGACTACGCTCATAGGCGAGCAGTACTTC | CASSSIRWTTLIGEQYF
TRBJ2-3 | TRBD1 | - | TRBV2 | TGTGCCAGCAGTGAACATCAGGGGGGCACAGATACGCAGTATTTT | CASSEHQGGTDTQYF
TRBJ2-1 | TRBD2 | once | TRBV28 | TGTGCCAGCAGTTCTTTACTAGCGGGAGAAGATGAGCAGTTCTTC | CASSSLLAGEDEQFF
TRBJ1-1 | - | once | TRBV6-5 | TGTGCCAGCAGTTCCTATCTAGGAACTGAAGCTTTCTTT | CASSSYLGTEAFF
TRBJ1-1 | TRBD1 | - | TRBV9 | TGTGCCAGCAGCCCCACTTGGACAGGGGGCTCCGCTTTCTTT | CASSPTWTGGSAFF